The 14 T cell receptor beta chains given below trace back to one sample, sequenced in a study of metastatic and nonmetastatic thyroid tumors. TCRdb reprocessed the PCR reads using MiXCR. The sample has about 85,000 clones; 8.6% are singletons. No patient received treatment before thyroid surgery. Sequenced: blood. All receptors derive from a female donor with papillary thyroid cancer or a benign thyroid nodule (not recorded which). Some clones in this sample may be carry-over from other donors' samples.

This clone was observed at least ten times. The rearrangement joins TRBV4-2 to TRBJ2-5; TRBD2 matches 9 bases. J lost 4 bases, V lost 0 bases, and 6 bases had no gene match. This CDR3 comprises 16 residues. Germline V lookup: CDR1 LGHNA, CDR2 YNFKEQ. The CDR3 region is CASSQDPRRGGETQYF. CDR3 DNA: TGTGCCAGCAGCCAAGATCCTCGGCGGGGGGGAGAGACCCAGTACTTC.

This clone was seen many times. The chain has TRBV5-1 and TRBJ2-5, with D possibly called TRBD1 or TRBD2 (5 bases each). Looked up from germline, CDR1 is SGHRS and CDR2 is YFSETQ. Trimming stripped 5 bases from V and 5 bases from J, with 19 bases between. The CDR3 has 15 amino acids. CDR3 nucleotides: TGCGCCAGCAGTGACGGGACGGGGAGTGGGGAGACCCAGTACTTC. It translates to CASSDGTGSGETQYF.

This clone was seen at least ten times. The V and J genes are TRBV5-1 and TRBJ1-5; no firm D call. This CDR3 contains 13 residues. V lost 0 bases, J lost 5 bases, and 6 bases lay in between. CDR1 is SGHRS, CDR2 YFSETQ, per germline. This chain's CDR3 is CASSLGVDQPQHF. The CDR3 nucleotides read TGCGCCAGCAGCTTGGGGGTAGATCAGCCCCAGCATTTT.

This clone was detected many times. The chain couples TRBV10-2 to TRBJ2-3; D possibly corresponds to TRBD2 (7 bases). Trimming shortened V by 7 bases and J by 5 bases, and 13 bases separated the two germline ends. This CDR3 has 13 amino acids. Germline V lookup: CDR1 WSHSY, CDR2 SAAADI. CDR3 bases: TGCGCCAGCACTGGGGGGGGGCTAGATACGCAGTATTTT. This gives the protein CASTGGGLDTQYF.

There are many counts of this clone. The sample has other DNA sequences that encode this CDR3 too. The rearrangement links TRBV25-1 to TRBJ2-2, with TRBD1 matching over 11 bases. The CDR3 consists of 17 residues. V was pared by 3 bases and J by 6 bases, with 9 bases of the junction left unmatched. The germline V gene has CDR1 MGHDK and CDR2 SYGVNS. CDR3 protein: CASSDGAGTGGPGELFF. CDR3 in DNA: TGTGCCAGCAGTGATGGTGCCGGGACAGGGGGTCCCGGGGAGCTGTTTTTT.

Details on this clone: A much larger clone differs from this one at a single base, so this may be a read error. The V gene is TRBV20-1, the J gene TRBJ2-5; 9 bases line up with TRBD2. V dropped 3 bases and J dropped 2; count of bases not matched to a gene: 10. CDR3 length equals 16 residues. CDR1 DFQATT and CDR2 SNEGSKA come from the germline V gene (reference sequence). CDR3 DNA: TGCAGTGCTAGTGGTATAGCGGGGGATCCTCAAGAGACCCAGTACTTC. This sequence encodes CSASGIAGDPQETQYF.

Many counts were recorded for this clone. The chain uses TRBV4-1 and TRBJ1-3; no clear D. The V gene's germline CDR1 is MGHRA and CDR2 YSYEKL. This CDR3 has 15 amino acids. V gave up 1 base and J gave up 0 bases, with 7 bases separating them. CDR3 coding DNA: TGCGCCAGCAGCCAAGGATGGGGCTCTGGAAACACCATATATTTT. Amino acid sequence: CASSQGWGSGNTIYF.

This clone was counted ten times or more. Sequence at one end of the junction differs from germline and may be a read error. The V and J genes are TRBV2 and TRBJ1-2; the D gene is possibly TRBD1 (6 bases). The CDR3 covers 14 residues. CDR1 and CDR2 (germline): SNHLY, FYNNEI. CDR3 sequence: CASKGGARNYGYTF. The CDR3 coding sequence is TGTGCTAGCAAGGGGGGGGCCAGAAACTATGGCTACACCTTC.

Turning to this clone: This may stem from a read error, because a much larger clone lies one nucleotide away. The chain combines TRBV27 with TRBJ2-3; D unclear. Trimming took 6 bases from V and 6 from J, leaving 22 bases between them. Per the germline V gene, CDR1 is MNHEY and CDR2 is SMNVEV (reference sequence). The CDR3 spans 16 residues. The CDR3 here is CASRVSRSPTLDTQYF. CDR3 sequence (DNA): TGTGCCAGCAGAGTCTCCAGGTCCCCCACCTTGGATACGCAGTATTTT.

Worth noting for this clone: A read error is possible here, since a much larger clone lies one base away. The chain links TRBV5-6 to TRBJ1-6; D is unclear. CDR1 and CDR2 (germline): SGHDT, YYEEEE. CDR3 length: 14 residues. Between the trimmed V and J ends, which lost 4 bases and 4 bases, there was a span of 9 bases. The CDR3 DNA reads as TGTGCCAGCAGCCCGGACGGGTATAATTCACCCCTCCACTTT. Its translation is CASSPDGYNSPLHF.

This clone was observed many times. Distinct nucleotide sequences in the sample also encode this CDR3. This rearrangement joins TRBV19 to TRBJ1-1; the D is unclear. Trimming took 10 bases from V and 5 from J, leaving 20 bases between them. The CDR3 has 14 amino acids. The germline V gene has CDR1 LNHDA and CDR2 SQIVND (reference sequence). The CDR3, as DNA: TGTGCCACCACTCGGCCCACCCGATGGACTGAAGCTTTCTTT. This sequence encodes CATTRPTRWTEAFF.

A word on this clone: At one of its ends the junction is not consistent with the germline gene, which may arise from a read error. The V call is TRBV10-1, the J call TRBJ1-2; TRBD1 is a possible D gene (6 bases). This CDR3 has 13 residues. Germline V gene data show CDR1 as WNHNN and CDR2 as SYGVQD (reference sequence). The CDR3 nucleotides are TGCGCCAGCAGTCGGACAGCTAACTATAGCTACACCTTC. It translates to CASSRTANYSYTF.

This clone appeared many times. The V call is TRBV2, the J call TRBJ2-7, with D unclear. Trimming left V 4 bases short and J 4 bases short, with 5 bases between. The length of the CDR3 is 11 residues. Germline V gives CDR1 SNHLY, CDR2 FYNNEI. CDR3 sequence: CASSARYEQYF. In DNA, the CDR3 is TGTGCCAGCAGTGCCAGGTACGAGCAGTACTTC.

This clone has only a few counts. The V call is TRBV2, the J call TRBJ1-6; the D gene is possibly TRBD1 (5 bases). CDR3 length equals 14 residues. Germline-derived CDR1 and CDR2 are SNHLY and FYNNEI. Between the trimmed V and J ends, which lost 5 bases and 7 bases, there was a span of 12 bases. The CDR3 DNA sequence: TGTGCCAGCAGTCCTGCTTGGGGGAATTCACCCCTCCACTTT. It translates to CASSPAWGNSPLHF.